This TCR beta chain derives from a study of blood T cells in healthy people across ages. This clonotype was counted only a few times. This CDR3 has 15 amino acids. The germline V gene encodes CDR1 DFQATT and CDR2 SNEGSKA (reference sequence). V was pared by 2 bases and J by 4 bases, with 15 bases between. Primers used in a second PCR of roughly 7 to 11 cycles were a sample-barcoded 5' primer and a J-beta primer mix. TCRdb re-called the 5' RACE reads through MiXCR, storing one row per CDR3 protein. The sample contains about 760,000 distinct CDR3 sequences, roughly three fifths of which appear only once.

The receptor was isolated from a man between 35 and 55 years old in good health. The chain is built from TRBV20-1 and TRBJ2-1; D remains ambiguous. The sequencing sample was made of blood. CDR3 residues: CSARSEVLLYNEQFF. In DNA form, the CDR3 reads TGCAGTGCTAGAAGCGAGGTTCTCCTTTACAATGAGCAGTTCTTC.